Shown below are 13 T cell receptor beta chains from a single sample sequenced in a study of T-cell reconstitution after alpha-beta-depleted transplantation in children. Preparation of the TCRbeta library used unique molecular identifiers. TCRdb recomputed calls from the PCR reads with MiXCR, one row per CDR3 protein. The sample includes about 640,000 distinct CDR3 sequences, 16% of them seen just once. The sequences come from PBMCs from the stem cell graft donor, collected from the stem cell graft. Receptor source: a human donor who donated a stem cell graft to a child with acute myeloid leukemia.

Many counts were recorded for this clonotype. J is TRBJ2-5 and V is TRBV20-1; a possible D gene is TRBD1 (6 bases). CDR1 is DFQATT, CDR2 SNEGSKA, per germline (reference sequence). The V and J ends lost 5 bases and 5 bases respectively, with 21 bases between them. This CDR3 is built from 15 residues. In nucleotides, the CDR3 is TGCAGTGCTCTTAGTGACAGGTCGTGGACGGAGACCCAGTACTTC. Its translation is CSALSDRSWTETQYF.

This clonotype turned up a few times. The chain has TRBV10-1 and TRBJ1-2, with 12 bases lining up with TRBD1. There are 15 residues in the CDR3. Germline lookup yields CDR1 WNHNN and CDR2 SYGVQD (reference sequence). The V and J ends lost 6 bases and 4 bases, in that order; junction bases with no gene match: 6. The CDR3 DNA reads TGCGCCAGCAGGTACCGGGACAGGGGGCCCTATGGCTACACCTTC. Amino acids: CASRYRDRGPYGYTF.

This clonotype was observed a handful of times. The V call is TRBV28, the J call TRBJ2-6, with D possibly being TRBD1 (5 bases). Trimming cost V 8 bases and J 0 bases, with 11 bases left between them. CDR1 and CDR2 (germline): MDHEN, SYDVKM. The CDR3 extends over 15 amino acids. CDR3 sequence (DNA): TGTGCCAGCCAGGGAATAAGCTCTGGGGCCAACGTCCTGACTTTC. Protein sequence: CASQGISSGANVLTF. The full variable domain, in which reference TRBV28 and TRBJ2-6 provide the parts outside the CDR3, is DVKVTQSSRYLVKRTGEKVFLECVQDMDHENMFWYRQDPGLGLRLIYFSYDVKMKEKGDIPEGYSVSREKKERFSLILESASTNQTSMYLCASQGISSGANVLTFGAGSRLTVL.

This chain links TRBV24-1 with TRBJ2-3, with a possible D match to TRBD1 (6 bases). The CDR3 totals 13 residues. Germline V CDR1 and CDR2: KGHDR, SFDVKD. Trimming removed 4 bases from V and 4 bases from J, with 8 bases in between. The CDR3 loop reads CATSDRGADTQYF. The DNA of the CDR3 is TGTGCCACCAGTGACAGGGGAGCAGATACGCAGTATTTT.

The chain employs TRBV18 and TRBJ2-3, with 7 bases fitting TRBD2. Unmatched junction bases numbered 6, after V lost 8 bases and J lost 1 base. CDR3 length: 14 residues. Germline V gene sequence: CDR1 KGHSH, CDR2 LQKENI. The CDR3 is CASASGERTDTQYF. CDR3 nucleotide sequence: TGTGCCAGCGCGAGCGGGGAGCGCACAGATACGCAGTATTTT.

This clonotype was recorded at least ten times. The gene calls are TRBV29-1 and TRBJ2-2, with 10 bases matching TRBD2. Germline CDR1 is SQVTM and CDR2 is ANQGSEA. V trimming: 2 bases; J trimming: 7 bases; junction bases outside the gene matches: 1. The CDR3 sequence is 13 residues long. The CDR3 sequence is CSVELAGDGELFF. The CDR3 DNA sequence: TGCAGCGTTGAACTAGCGGGGGACGGGGAGCTGTTTTTT.

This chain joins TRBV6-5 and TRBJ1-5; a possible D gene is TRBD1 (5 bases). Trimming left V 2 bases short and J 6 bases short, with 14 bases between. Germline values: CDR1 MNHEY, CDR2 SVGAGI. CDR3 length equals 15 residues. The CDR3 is CASSYTDRPVQPQHF. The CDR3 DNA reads TGTGCCAGCAGTTACACCGACAGACCCGTTCAGCCCCAGCATTTT.

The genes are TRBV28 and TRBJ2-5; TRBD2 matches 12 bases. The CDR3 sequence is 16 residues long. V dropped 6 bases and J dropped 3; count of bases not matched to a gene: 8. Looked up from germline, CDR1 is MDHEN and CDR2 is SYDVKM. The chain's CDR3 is CASRLTLAGGEETQYF. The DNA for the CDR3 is TGTGCCAGCAGACTGACGCTAGCGGGGGGGGAAGAGACCCAGTACTTC. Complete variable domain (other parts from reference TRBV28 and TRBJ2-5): DVKVTQSSRYLVKRTGEKVFLECVQDMDHENMFWYRQDPGLGLRLIYFSYDVKMKEKGDIPEGYSVSREKKERFSLILESASTNQTSMYLCASRLTLAGGEETQYFGPGTRLLVL.

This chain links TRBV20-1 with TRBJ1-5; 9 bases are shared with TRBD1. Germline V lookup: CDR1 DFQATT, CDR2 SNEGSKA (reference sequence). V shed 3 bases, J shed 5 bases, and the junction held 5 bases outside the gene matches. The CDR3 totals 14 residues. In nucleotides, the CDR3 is TGCAGTGCTAGGGACAGGGGCTTAGATCAGCCCCAGCATTTT. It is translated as CSARDRGLDQPQHF.

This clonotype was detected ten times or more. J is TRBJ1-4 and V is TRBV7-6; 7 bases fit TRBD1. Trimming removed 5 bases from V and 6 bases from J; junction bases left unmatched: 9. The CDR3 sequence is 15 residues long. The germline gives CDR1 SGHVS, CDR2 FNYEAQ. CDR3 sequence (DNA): TGTGCCAGCAGCGTACGGCGGGGGACAGATGAAAAACTGTTTTTT. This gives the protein CASSVRRGTDEKLFF.

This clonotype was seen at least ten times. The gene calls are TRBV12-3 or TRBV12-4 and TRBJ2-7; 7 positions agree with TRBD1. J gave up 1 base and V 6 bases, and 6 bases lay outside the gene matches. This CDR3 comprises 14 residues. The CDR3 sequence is CASSPTGSSYEQYV. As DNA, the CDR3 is TGTGCCAGCAGCCCGACAGGGTCATCCTACGAGCAGTACGTC.

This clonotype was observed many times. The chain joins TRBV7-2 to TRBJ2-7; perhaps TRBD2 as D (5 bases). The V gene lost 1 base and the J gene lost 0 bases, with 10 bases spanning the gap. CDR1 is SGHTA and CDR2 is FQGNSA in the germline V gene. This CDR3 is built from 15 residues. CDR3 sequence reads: CASSLGPGSSYEQYF. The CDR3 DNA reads TGTGCCAGCAGCTTAGGCCCGGGAAGCTCCTACGAGCAGTACTTC.

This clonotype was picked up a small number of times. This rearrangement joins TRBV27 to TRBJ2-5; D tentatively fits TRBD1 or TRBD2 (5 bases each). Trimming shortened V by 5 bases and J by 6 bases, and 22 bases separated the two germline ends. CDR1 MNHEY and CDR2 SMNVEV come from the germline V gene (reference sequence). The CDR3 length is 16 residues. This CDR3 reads CASSPGPGTELQTQYF. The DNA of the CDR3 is TGTGCCAGCAGTCCTGGACCCGGGACCGAACTGCAGACCCAGTACTTC.